This entry features one TCR beta chain sequence. This specimen comes from a study of early stage breast cancer tumors. Across the study: ER+/PR+/HER2- status applied to about 70% of the 16 invasive breast tumors.

Using immunoSEQ multiplex PCR, the repertoire was profiled, and TCRdb retains in-frame clones only, with some absent. This sample has 60,000 to 80,000 clones, with approximately 79% found just once. The clonotype originates from a person aged 60 to 70 with breast cancer. The specimen sequenced was blood.

The CDR3 region is CASSKDRAVSNQPQHF. CDR3 bases: TGTGCCAGCAGTAAGGACAGGGCAGTTAGCAATCAGCCCCAGCATTTT. The rearrangement links TRBV2 to TRBJ1-5, with 8 nucleotides matching TRBD1. The V gene's germline CDR1 is SNHLY and CDR2 FYNNEI. CDR3 size: 16 residues. V lost 5 bases, J lost 0 bases, and 6 bases stayed unmatched.